The clone carrying this T cell receptor (beta chain) was seen more than once but under ten times. A sample-barcoded 5' primer and a J-beta primer mix were used in a second PCR of roughly 7 to 11 cycles. TCRdb used MiXCR to reprocess the 5' RACE reads, holding one entry per CDR3 protein. The table records under 850,000 distinct CDR3 sequences, 36% of them present only once. The sample is drawn from a study of blood T cells in healthy people across ages. Every sample yielded at least 6.5 million isolated PBMCs. The CDR3 loop spans 14 amino acids. CDR1 is MNHEY, CDR2 SVGAGI, per germline. V was pared by 6 bases and J by 3 bases, with 15 bases between.

This sequence was found in a man aged 18 to 30 in good health. The sample consisted of blood. The chain couples TRBV6-5 to TRBJ2-7; D gene unclear. DNA for the CDR3: TGTGCCAGCAGCCCCGCGATAGGGAACTACGAGCAGTACTTC. Encoded protein: CASSPAIGNYEQYF.